A selection of T cell receptor beta chains follows, all from one sample in a study of T cell repertoires in cytomegalovirus infection. Their target antigens are unknown. From the reads, TCRdb called clonotypes with MiXCR, one entry per CDR3 protein. The data show about 58,000 distinct CDR3 sequences, with over 15% seen just once and more than 55% held by the top ten. This specimen consisted of CD8+ T cells from cultured PBMCs, obtained from culture after CMV antigen stimulation. The receptors stem from a human donor in good health (CMV status not recorded). Some clones in this sample may be carry-over from other donors' samples. Both conserved end residues are part of each CDR3. The D gene is left open where the match is weak. The listing skips clone size in some rows; elsewhere it reads once, few, many or a size class.

v_call	cdr3_length	d_call	j_call	clone_size	cdr3_aa	cdr3_nt
TRBV6-6	17	.	TRBJ1-5	.	CASSLKGTDYYNQPQHF	TGTGCCAGCAGTTTGAAAGGGACGGACTACTATAATCAGCCCCAGCATTTT
TRBV12-3/TRBV12-4	11	.	TRBJ1-1	few	CASSLSLGAFF	TGTGCCAGCAGTTTATCGTTGGGAGCTTTCTTT
TRBV15	14	.	TRBJ1-5	.	CATSSERGPRPQHF	TGTGCCACCAGCAGCGAACGGGGCCCACGGCCCCAGCATTTT
TRBV12-3/TRBV12-4	14	.	TRBJ2-7	few	CASSLRAGAYEQYF	TGTGCCAGCAGTTTGAGGGCAGGGGCCTACGAGCAGTACTTC
TRBV7-2	15	TRBD2	TRBJ2-2	few	CASSLRTSGTSELFF	TGTGCCAGCAGCTTAAGGACTAGCGGGACGTCCGAGCTGTTTTTT
TRBV25-1	15	TRBD1	TRBJ2-1	.	CASSEVGQGASEQFF	TGTGCCAGCAGTGAAGTGGGACAGGGGGCTAGTGAGCAGTTCTTC
TRBV7-6	14	.	TRBJ2-1	few	CASSHPRDSNEQFF	TGTGCCAGCAGTCACCCCCGTGACAGCAATGAGCAGTTCTTC
TRBV7-9	14	.	TRBJ1-2	.	CASSRPSSGYGYTF	TGTGCCAGCAGCCGCCCGTCTTCTGGCTATGGCTACACCTTC
TRBV12-3/TRBV12-4	16	.	TRBJ2-4	.	CASTPTQTLAKNIQYF	TGTGCCAGCACCCCGACACAGACTCTAGCCAAAAACATTCAGTACTTC
TRBV28	15	.	TRBJ2-7	few	CASSLWTFSTYEQYF	TGTGCCAGCAGTTTGTGGACTTTCTCAACCTACGAGCAGTACTTC
TRBV7-9	16	TRBD2	TRBJ2-3	.	CASSLRGLADADTQYF	TGTGCCAGCAGCTTAAGAGGACTAGCGGATGCAGATACGCAGTATTTT
TRBV9	18	TRBD2	TRBJ2-1	once	CASSSARRGGSSYNEQFF	TGTGCCAGCAGCTCCGCCCGGAGGGGCGGGAGCTCCTACAATGAGCAGTTCTTC
TRBV7-2	13	TRBD1	TRBJ2-3	many	CASSPGTEPTQYF	TGTGCCAGCAGCCCGGGGACAGAGCCTACGCAGTATTTT
TRBV5-6	15	TRBD1	TRBJ1-1	.	CASSAGTGFTTEAFF	TGTGCCAGCAGCGCCGGGACAGGGTTTACCACTGAAGCTTTCTTT
TRBV10-2	13	.	TRBJ1-1	few	CASRQGGEAEAFF	TGCGCCAGCAGACAGGGAGGCGAGGCTGAAGCTTTCTTT